This TCR beta chain stems from a study of CD8+ T cells in alopecia areata. The overall study: Once tofacitinib had been taken for 6 to 18 months, 6 months off drug followed.

Treatment noted: oral pan-JAK inhibitor, 5-10 mg twice daily. V shed 4 bases and J shed 0 bases, with 13 bases lying between them. The CDR3 sequence is 15 residues long. Germline V gene data show CDR1 as SGHDT and CDR2 as YYEEEE. This clone was detected only once. RNA, once extracted, was reverse transcribed into cDNA for use as the sequencing template. Profiled with immunoSEQ multiplex PCR; TCRdb holds only in-frame clones, not every one. The sample yields roughly 180,000 clones, 40% to 65% seen once. This chain links TRBV5-6 with TRBJ1-2; D possibly corresponds to TRBD1 (5 bases). The TCR sequence derives from a human donor with alopecia areata. The sample consisted of CD8+ T cells sorted from blood, taken around week 52, from a patient treated with tofacitinib. CDR3 nucleotides: TGTGCCAGCAGCACCCCGACAGAGACTAACTATGGCTACACCTTC. Its protein product is CASSTPTETNYGYTF.